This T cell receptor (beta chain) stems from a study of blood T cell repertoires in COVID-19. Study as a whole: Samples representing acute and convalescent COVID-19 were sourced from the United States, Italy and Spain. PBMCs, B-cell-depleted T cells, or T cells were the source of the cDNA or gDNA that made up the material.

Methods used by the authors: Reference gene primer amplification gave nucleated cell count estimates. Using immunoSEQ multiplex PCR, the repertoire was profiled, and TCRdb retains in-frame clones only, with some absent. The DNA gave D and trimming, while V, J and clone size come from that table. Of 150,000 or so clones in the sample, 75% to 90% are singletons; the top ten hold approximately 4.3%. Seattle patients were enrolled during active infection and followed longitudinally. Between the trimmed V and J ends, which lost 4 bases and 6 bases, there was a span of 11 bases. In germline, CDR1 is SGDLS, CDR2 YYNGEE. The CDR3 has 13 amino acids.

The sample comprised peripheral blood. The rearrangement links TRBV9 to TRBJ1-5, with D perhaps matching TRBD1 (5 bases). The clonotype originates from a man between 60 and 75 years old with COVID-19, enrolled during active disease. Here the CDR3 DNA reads TGTGCCAGCAGCATCGGGCAGGGTCAGCCCCAGCATTTT. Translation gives CASSIGQGQPQHF.